This TCR beta chain was observed in a study of blood T cells in healthy people across ages (dated by TCRdb to between 2014 and 2017). Context from the whole study: In model experiments, template switching captured about one uniquely barcoded TCR beta cDNA molecule for every two T cells. Donors were grouped into four age groups: young (average about 15 years), middle-aged (39), aged (62) and long-lived (around 82). The study analyzed two additional independent replicas of 1 million unique cDNA reads from the same blood draw for two donors, one aged 18 to 29 and one aged 80 or older. The study measured age-related changes in TCR beta repertoire diversity using deep sequencing normalized with unique cDNA molecular identifiers. On the study overall, not on this receptor specifically: Estimates of total diversity based on one million sequenced T cells were considered lower bounds and underestimates. Since profiling was done on bulk unsorted PBMCs, naive and antigen-experienced compartments could not be conclusively compared. The CMV infection status of donors was not known, potentially confounding age-related changes in expanded clonotypes. Compared with the aged group, more naive CD4+ T cells, fewer expanded clones and increased TCR diversity were shown by the long-lived group, suggesting age selection. As age increased, observed TCR beta diversity per million T cells dropped in a roughly linear way, and a significant reduction was already evident by age 40. The percentage of naive T cells measured by flow cytometry correlated strongly with observed TCR beta diversity.

Reading the germline V gene gives CDR1 KGHDR and CDR2 SFDVKD. V and J are trimmed by 7 bases and 1 base, and the gene matches miss 0 bases of the junction. The CDR3 spans 13 residues, from the cysteine through the phenylalanine. The entry retains the CDR3 DNA only, 39 bases that are in frame from base 1. The 39 donors, aged roughly 6 to 100 years, were systemically healthy Caucasian individuals from Russia. Each donor gave around 9.8 milliliters of peripheral blood, collected into EDTA-treated Vacutainer tubes. Ficoll-Paque density-gradient centrifugation was used to isolate PBMCs, with at least 6.5 million per sample. Trizol reagent was used to extract total RNA from the PBMCs, yielding at least 5.5 micrograms per sample. Naive CD45RAhigh/CD27high T cell percentages were measured by flow cytometry on a PBMC aliquot from every donor. The library relied on 5' RACE. Sequencing was performed on an Illumina HiSeq 2500. A second roughly 7 to 11 cycle PCR used a sample-barcoded 5' primer and a J-beta primer mix. A template-switch 5' adaptor carrying 12 random nucleotides introduced a unique molecular identifier onto each TCR beta cDNA molecule. Each sample yielded at least 3 million CDR3-containing paired-end reads. First-strand cDNA synthesis was performed from all RNA using the Mint cDNA synthesis kit, with priming by a TRBC-specific oligonucleotide. Following uracil-DNA glycosylase treatment, a first 18-cycle PCR with universal primers M1SS and BC2_uni_R was performed on all cDNA. The study's processing was this. Normalization of each sample was performed by random selection of 1 million high-quality reads, each carrying a distinct molecular identifier. Reads with shared molecular identifiers were discarded instead of being binned into consensus sequences. MiTCR, set to a Q25 quality threshold and the strictest error-elimination algorithm, was used for CDR3 identification, clonotype clustering and error correction. A nonparametric unseen species model with Euler transformation was used to estimate a lower bound on total TCR beta diversity. TCRdb reanalyzed the raw reads on its own, using fastp at Q25 for trimming and MiXCR for clone calling, and kept in-frame beta chains. Rows merge per CDR3 protein into single entries with the most common DNA and genes. For this entry, the V and J calls and clone size follow TCRdb and not the study's own pipeline. The sample yields approximately 780,000 distinct CDR3 sequences; around 25% were counted once. The top ten hold under 3% of the sample.

For this clonotype: Its antigen is still unknown. No base-level quality is on record; no much larger clone is a single base apart.

Separately, the same data were catalogued under a study of T cells of mothers and their children. The second study's authors report: Nine systemically healthy Caucasian individuals, comprising three mothers and their six children, were included as donors. cDNA synthesis used all of the extracted RNA, with 1.5 ug of RNA in each 15 ul reaction. Sample barcodes and 2-4 random nucleotides were added via the M1S primer in the second PCR. Over 9.5 million TCR beta CDR3 reads came from each mother, compared with 3.3 million or so reads from each child. TCR recombination output is similarly shaped by thymic selection in related and unrelated pairs, with a minor effect exerted by inherited differences. Related mother-child pairs always showed normalized repertoire overlap that was slightly higher than in unrelated mother-child pairs, though the difference was never significant. No persistent microchimeric T cell clones were found, with a detection sensitivity of 80 to 100 clones per million clonotypes. To look for features that set related mother-child pairs apart from unrelated individuals, the researchers ran deep NGS to compare the TCR beta repertoires of mothers and children. On average, the children were roughly 11 +/- 4 years old, while the mothers were around 42 +/- 4 years old. After adapter ligation with NEBNext reagents, the libraries were sequenced on Illumina HiSeq 2000 with 100+100 nt paired-end reads. To prevent cross-contamination, the mother and child libraries were prepared one month apart and sequenced in separate runs. Each donor had between about 450,000 and 2,100,000 distinct TCR beta clonotypes identified. Naive TCR beta clonotypes were estimated from low-frequency clonotypes matched to each donor's FACS-determined naive share, without sorting.

The chain uses TRBV24-1 and TRBJ2-3; TRBD2 matches 8 bases in the middle. Material: blood. The clonotype originates from a boy between 10 and 17 years old in good health. For the CDR3, the sequence is CATRAGGTDTQYF. The nucleotide sequence is TGTGCCACCAGAGCGGGGGGCACAGATACGCAGTATTTT.